This T cell receptor (beta chain) was observed in a study of cytomegalovirus exposure and HLA in healthy donors. Study results and limitations: The authors listed 150 to 200 TCR beta chains as cytomegalovirus-associated. Likely technical artifact: a cluster of highly shared sequence variants.

This PCR relied on a set of 60 Vbeta primers and 13 Jbeta primers. Measured with immunoSEQ multiplex PCR; TCRdb has only the in-frame clones, and not every one. Of over 130,000 clones detected, roughly 80% appear once; the ten largest clones hold about 1.3%. The germline V gene has CDR1 MNHNS and CDR2 SASEGT. The germline V and J ends were trimmed by 1 base and 4 bases, with 5 bases remaining between them. The CDR3 is 13 residues long. Comments on this clone: Its specificity is unknown.

This clonotype was obtained from a female donor in good health and CMV-seronegative. Sequenced sample: PBMCs. The chain has TRBV6-1 and TRBJ2-1, with a tentative D call TRBD2 (5 bases). Here the CDR3 DNA reads TGTGCCAGCAGTGAAGGGAGGTACAATGAGCAGTTCTTC. Encoded protein: CASSEGRYNEQFF.